This is a list of T cell receptor beta chains from one sample in a study of shared clonotypes between healthy human individuals. Method: immunoSEQ multiplex PCR; TCRdb's copy keeps in-frame clones and lacks some. Among more than 600,000 clones listed, 92% were seen once. Material for sequencing was naive CD8+ T cells sorted from blood. The receptor set was obtained from a man aged 30 to 39 in good health. Both conserved end residues are part of each CDR3. A D gene is named only where the DNA matches it firmly. Size values are once, few and many counts, or a class for expanded clones, and some rows have none.

D: TRBD1; J: TRBJ2-5; size: -; V: TRBV12-5; DNA: TGTGCTAGTGCTCTTTTTGGGCAGGGGGATAAGGAGACCCAGTACTTC; CDR3: CASALFGQGDKETQYF
D: -; J: TRBJ2-7; size: -; V: TRBV27; DNA: TGTGCCAGCAGTTCGACCGGCCCCCGGTTCTCCTACGAGCAGTACTTC; CDR3: CASSSTGPRFSYEQYF
D: -; J: TRBJ2-6; size: -; V: TRBV6-5; DNA: TGTGCCAGCAGTTACTCCAGCTCTGGGGCCAACGTCCTGACTTTC; CDR3: CASSYSSSGANVLTF
D: -; J: TRBJ1-5; size: -; V: TRBV12-5; DNA: TGTGCTAGTGGTTCGGGAGAAGGCCAGCCCCAGCATTTT; CDR3: CASGSGEGQPQHF
D: -; J: TRBJ2-7; size: -; V: TRBV10-1; DNA: TGCGCCAGCAGTGAGACAGGAGTGGCCTACGAGCAGTACTTC; CDR3: CASSETGVAYEQYF
D: -; J: TRBJ2-1; size: -; V: TRBV10-3; DNA: TGTGCCATCAGTTCGAAGGATTTAGATGAGCAGTTCTTC; CDR3: CAISSKDLDEQFF
D: TRBD2; J: TRBJ2-1; size: -; V: TRBV5-1; DNA: TGCGCCAGCAGCTTATTGCCGGGACTAGGAACGGGCTCCTACAATGAGCAGTTCTTC; CDR3: CASSLLPGLGTGSYNEQFF
D: -; J: TRBJ2-7; size: -; V: TRBV2; DNA: TGTGCCAGCAGTGAAAATTTAGGCTCCTACGAGCAGTACTTC; CDR3: CASSENLGSYEQYF
D: TRBD1; J: TRBJ2-5; size: -; V: TRBV14; DNA: TGTGCCAGCAGCCAAGACGAGGGGGCAAAGACCCAGTACTTC; CDR3: CASSQDEGAKTQYF
D: -; J: TRBJ2-5; size: once; V: TRBV10-3; DNA: TGTGCCATCAGTGAAGAGTACCAAGAGACCCAGTACTTC; CDR3: CAISEEYQETQYF
D: -; J: TRBJ2-1; size: -; V: TRBV11-3; DNA: TGTGCCAGCAGCTTAGGGTTAGGAGAGCAGTTCTTC; CDR3: CASSLGLGEQFF
D: -; J: TRBJ2-5; size: -; V: TRBV7-9; DNA: TGTGCCAGCAGCTCATCGCCGGGGCCTGAGTACTTC; CDR3: CASSSSPGPEYF
D: -; J: TRBJ2-7; size: -; V: TRBV9; DNA: TGTGCCAGCAGCGTATACCAGGCCGACGAGCAGTACTTC; CDR3: CASSVYQADEQYF
D: -; J: TRBJ1-1; size: -; V: TRBV10-3; DNA: TGTGCCATCAGTGAGTCCAGCGGGACTGAAGCTTTCTTT; CDR3: CAISESSGTEAFF
D: TRBD1; J: TRBJ1-4; size: -; V: TRBV5-5; DNA: TGTGCCAGCAGCCCCTGGACAGGGGGGGGAGAAAAACTGTTTTTT; CDR3: CASSPWTGGGEKLFF
D: -; J: TRBJ2-5; size: -; V: TRBV7-9; DNA: TGTGCCAGCAGCTCGATAGGCTGGGGGCAAGAGACCCAGTACTTC; CDR3: CASSSIGWGQETQYF
D: TRBD2; J: TRBJ2-5; size: -; V: TRBV28; DNA: TGTGCCAGCAGTTTACGATTCTGGCTGGCGGGAGAAGAGACCCAGTACTTC; CDR3: CASSLRFWLAGEETQYF
D: -; J: TRBJ1-1; size: -; V: TRBV29-1; DNA: TGCAGCGTTCGTCACGGGATGAACACTGAAGCTTTCTTT; CDR3: CSVRHGMNTEAFF
D: TRBD1; J: TRBJ2-3; size: -; V: TRBV5-1; DNA: TGCGCCAGCAGCTTGATAACAGGGGGTGAAGATACGCAGTATTTT; CDR3: CASSLITGGEDTQYF
D: -; J: TRBJ1-3; size: -; V: TRBV7-9; DNA: TGTGCCAGCAGGTCAACTTTAAACTCTGGAAACACCATATATTTT; CDR3: CASRSTLNSGNTIYF
D: -; J: TRBJ2-7; size: -; V: TRBV2; DNA: TGTGCCAGCAGTGAATTCCCAGGACCCTACGAGCAGTACTTC; CDR3: CASSEFPGPYEQYF
D: TRBD1; J: TRBJ1-5; size: once; V: TRBV7-2; DNA: TGTGCCAGCCAGCCGATAGGGGGCCCCAATCAGCCCCAGCATTTT; CDR3: CASQPIGGPNQPQHF